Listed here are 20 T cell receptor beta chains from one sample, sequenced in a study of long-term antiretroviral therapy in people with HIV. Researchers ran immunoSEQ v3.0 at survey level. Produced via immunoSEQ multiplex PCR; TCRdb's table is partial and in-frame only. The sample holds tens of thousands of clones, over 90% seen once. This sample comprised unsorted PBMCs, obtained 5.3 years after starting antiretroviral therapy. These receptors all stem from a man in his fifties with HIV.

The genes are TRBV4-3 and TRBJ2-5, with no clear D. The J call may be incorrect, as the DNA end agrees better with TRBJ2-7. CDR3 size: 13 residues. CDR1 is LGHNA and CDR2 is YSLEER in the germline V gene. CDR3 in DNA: TGCGCCAGCAGCCAAGCAACTAACTACGAGCAGTACTTC. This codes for CASSQATNYEQYF.

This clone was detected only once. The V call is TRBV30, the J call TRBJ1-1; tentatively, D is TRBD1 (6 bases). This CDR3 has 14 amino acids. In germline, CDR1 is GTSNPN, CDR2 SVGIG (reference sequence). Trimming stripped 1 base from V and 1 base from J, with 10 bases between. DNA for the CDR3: TGTGCCTGGAGTGGGGACACCTCGAACACTGAAGCTTTCTTT. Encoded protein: CAWSGDTSNTEAFF.

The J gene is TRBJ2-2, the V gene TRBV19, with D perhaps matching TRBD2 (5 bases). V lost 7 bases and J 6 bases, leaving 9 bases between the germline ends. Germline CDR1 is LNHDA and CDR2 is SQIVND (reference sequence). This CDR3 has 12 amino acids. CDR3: CASNAGAGELFF. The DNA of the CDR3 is TGTGCCAGTAACGCGGGCGCCGGGGAGCTGTTTTTT.

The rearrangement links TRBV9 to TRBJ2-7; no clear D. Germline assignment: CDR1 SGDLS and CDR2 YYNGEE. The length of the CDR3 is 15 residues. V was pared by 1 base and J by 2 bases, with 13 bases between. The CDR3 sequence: CASSVTGSKTYEQYF. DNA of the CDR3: TGTGCCAGCAGCGTAACCGGGTCCAAGACCTACGAGCAGTACTTC.

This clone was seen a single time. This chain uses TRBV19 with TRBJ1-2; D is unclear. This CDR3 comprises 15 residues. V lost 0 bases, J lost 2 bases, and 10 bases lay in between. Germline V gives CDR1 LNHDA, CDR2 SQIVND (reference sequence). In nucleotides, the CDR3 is TGTGCCAGTAGTATAGATTTTGCTGGCAACTATGGCTACACCTTC. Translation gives CASSIDFAGNYGYTF.

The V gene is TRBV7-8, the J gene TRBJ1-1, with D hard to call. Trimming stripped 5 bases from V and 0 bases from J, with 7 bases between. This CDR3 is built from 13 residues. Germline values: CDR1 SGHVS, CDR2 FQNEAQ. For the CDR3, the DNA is TGTGCCAGCAGCCCCGGGATGAACACTGAAGCTTTCTTT. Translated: CASSPGMNTEAFF.

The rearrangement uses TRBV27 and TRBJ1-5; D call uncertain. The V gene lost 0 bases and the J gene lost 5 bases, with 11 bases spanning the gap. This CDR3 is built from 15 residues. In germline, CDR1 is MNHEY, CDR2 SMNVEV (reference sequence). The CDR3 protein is CASSLSMGNHQPQHF. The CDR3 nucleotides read TGTGCCAGCAGTTTATCGATGGGCAATCATCAGCCCCAGCATTTT.

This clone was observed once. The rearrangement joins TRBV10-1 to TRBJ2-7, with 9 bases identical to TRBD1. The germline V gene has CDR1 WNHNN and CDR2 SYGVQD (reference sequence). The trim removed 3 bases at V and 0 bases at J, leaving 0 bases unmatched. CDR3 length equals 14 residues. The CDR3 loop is CASSEQGASYEQYF. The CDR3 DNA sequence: TGCGCCAGCAGTGAACAGGGGGCCTCCTACGAGCAGTACTTC.

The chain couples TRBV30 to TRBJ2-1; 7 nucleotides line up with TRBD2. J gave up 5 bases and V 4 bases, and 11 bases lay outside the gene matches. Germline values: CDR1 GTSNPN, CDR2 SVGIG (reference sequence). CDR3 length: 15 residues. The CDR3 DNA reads TGTGCCTGGACCCTGGGAGCGGGAAGCCACAATGAGCAGTTCTTC. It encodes CAWTLGAGSHNEQFF.

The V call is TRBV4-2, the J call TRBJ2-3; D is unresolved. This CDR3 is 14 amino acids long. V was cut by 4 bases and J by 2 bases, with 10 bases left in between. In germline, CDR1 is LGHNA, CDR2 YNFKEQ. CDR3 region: CASSRRPNTDTQYF. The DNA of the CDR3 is TGTGCCAGCAGCCGGCGGCCCAACACAGATACGCAGTATTTT.

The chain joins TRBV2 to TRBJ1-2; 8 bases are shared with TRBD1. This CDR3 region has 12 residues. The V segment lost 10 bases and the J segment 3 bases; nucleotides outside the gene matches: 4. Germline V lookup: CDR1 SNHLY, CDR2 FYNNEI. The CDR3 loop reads CAKQGGDYGYTF. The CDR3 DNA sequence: TGTGCCAAACAGGGGGGGGACTATGGCTACACCTTC.

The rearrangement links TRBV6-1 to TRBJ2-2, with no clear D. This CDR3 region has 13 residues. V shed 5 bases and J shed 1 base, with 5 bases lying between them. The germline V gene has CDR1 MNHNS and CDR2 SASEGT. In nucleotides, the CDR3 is TGTGCCAGCAGTAACTGGAACACCGGGGAGCTGTTTTTT. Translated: CASSNWNTGELFF.

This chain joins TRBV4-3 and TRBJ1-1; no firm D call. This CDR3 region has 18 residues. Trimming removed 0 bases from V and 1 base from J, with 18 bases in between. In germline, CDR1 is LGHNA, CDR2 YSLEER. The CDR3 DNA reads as TGCGCCAGCAGCCAAGATGCTCTTTCGAGCCTACCGAACACTGAAGCTTTCTTT. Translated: CASSQDALSSLPNTEAFF.

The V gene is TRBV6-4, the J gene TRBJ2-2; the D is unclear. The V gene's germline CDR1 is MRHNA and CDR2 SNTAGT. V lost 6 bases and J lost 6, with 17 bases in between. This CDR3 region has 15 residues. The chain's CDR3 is CASSPVVGYPGELFF. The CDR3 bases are TGTGCCAGCAGCCCGGTCGTAGGATACCCCGGGGAGCTGTTTTTT.

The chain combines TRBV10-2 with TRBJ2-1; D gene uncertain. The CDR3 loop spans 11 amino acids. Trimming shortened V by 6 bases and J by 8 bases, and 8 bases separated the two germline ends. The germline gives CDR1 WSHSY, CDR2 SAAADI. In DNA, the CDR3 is TGCGCCAGCAGATTTGCGGATGAGCAGTTCTTC. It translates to CASRFADEQFF.

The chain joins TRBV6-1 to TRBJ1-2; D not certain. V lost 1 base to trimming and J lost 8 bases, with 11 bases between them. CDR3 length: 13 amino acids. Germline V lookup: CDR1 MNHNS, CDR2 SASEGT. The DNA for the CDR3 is TGTGCCAGCAGTGAAGACCCGGGAACGGGCTACACCTTC. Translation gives CASSEDPGTGYTF.

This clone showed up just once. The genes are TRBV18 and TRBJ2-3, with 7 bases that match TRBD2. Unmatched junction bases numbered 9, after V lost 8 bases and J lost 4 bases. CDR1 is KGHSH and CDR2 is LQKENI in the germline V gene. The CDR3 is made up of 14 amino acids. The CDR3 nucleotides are TGTGCCAGCCAGAGCGGGGAGGGCGCAGATACGCAGTATTTT. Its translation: CASQSGEGADTQYF.

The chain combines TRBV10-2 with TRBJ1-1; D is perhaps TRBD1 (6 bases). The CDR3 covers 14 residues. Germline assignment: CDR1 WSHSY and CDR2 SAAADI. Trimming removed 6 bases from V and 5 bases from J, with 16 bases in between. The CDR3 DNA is TGCGCCAGCAGGATAATACAGGGATCGACTGAAGCTTTCTTT. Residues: CASRIIQGSTEAFF.

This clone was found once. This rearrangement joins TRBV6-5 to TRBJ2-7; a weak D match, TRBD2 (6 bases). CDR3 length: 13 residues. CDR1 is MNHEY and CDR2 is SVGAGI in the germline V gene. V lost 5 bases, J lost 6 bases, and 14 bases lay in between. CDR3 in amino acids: CASSPQGGVEQYF. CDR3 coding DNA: TGTGCCAGCAGTCCGCAGGGAGGAGTCGAGCAGTACTTC.

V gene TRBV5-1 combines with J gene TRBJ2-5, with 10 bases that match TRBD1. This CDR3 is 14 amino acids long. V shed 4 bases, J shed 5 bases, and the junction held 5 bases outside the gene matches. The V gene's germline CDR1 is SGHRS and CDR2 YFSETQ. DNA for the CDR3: TGCGCCAGCAGCCATCCGGGACAGGGGGAGACCCAGTACTTC. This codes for CASSHPGQGETQYF.